The clone carrying this TCR beta chain was observed once. These data come from a study of radiotherapy plus CTLA-4 blockade in lung cancer. Clones were sequenced by immunoSEQ multiplex PCR, and TCRdb holds only the in-frame ones, with some missing. The sample gives tens of thousands of clones, about 85% of which show up once; 28% is in the top ten. V gave up 0 bases and J gave up 2 bases; unmatched junction bases: 5. Germline V gene lookup returns CDR1 SGHRS and CDR2 YFSETQ. The CDR3 is 16 residues long. The sequence was obtained from a human donor with non-small cell lung cancer whose response to radiotherapy plus ipilimumab could not be evaluated. This chain joins TRBV5-1 and TRBJ2-3, with 8 bases aligning to TRBD2. The sample here was peripheral blood, taken from a patient treated with radiotherapy plus ipilimumab. The CDR3 region has the DNA TGCGCCAGCAGCTTGGGGCCTAGCGGGTTCACAGATACGCAGTATTTT. It specifies CASSLGPSGFTDTQYF.